This TCR beta chain was captured by sequencing in a study of control samples from healthy donors and cancer patients. Using immunoSEQ multiplex PCR, the repertoire was profiled, and TCRdb retains in-frame clones only, with some absent. The sample contains 200,000 to 250,000 clones, 85% to 95% of which appear only once. Germline V lookup: CDR1 SGHRS, CDR2 YFSETQ. Trimming removed 0 bases from V and 3 bases from J, with 13 bases in between. This CDR3 is 15 amino acids long. The sequence derives from a man aged 50-60 years in good health. This chain connects TRBV5-1 to TRBJ2-7; no clear D gene. The sample comprised blood. CDR3 amino acids: CASSLETTRGYEQYF. The CDR3 DNA sequence: TGCGCCAGCAGCTTGGAGACCACGAGAGGCTACGAGCAGTACTTC. The complete variable domain, with remaining parts taken from reference TRBV5-1 and TRBJ2-7, reads KAGVTQTPRYLIKTRGQQVTLSCSPISGHRSVSWYQQTPGQGLQFLFEYFSETQRNKGNFPGRFSGRQFSNSRSEMNVSTLELGDSALYLCASSLETTRGYEQYFGPGTRLTVT.